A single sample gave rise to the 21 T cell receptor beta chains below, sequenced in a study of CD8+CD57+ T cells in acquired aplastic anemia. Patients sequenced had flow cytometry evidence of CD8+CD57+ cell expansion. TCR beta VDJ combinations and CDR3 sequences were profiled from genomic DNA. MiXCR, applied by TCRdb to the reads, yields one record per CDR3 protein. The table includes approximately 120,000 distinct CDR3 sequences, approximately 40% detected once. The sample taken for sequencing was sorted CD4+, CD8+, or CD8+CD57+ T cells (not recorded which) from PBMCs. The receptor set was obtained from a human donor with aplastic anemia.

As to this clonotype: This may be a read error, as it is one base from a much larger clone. This CDR3 is CASSFTSNHPQHF. The CDR3 DNA is TGTGCCAGCAGTTTTACTAGCAATCACCCCCAGCATTTT. The rearrangement uses TRBV12-3 or TRBV12-4 and TRBJ1-5; no reliable D call. CDR3 length equals 13 residues.

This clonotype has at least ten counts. This CDR3 is CASSREMVEQYF. The CDR3 nucleotides read TGTGCCAGCTCCAGGGAAATGGTCGAGCAGTACTTC. The chain links TRBV7-9 to TRBJ2-7; D is possibly TRBD1 (5 bases). CDR1 and CDR2 (germline): SEHNR, FQNEAQ (reference sequence). The CDR3 is 12 residues long. V was shortened by 8 bases and J by 6 bases, with 14 bases between the two germline ends.

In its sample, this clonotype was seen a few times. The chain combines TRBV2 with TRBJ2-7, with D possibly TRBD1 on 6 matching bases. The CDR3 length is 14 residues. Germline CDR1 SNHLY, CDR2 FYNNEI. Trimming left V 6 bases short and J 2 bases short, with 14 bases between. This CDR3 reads CASSLRDTTYEQYF. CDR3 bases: TGTGCCAGCAGCCTCCGGGACACAACCTACGAGCAGTACTTC.

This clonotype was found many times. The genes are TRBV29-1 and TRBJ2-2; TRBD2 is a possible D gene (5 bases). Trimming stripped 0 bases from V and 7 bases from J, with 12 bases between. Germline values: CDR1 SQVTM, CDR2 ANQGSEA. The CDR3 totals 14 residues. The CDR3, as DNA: TGCAGCGTTGAAGAGCAGTGGGGAGACGGGGAGCTGTTTTTT. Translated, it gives CSVEEQWGDGELFF.

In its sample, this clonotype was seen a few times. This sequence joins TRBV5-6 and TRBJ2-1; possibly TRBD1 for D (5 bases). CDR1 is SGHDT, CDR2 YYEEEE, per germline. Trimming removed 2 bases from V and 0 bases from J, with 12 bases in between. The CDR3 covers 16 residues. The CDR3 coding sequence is TGTGCCAGCAGCTTTAGTAGGGGATCCTCCTACAATGAGCAGTTCTTC. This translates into CASSFSRGSSYNEQFF.

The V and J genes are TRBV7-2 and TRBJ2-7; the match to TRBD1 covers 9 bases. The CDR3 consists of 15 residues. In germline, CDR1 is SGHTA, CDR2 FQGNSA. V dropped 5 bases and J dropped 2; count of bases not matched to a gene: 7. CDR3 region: CASSRDRERTYEQYV. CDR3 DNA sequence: TGTGCCAGCAGCCGGGACAGGGAGAGGACCTACGAGCAGTACGTC.

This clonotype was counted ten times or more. The CDR3 is CASSLDGGKLFF. CDR3 nucleotides: TGTGCCAGCAGCTTAGATGGAGGAAAACTGTTTTTT. This chain connects TRBV7-8 to TRBJ1-4, with D unclear. This CDR3 has 12 residues. Germline CDR1 reads SGHVS; CDR2 reads FQNEAQ. Trimming shortened V by 1 base and J by 10 bases, and 7 bases separated the two germline ends. Looking up the rest from reference TRBV7-8 and TRBJ1-4 gives the full variable domain: GAGVSQSPRYKVAKRGQDVALRCDPISGHVSLFWYQQALGQGPEFLTYFQNEAQLDKSGLPSDRFFAERPEGSVSTLKIQRTQQEDSAVYLCASSLDGGKLFFGSGTQLSVL.

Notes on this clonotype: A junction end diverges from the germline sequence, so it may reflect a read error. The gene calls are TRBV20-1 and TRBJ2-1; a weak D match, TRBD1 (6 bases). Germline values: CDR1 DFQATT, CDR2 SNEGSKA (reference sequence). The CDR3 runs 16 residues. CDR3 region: CSARDLKGVTYNGQFF. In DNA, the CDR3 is TGCAGTGCTAGAGATCTGAAGGGGGTTACTTACAATGGGCAGTTCTTC.

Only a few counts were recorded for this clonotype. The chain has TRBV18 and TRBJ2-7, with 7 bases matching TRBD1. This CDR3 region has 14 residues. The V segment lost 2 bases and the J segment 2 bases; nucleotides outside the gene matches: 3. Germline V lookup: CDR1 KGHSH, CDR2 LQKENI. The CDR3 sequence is CASSPSRGPYEQYF. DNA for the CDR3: TGTGCCAGCTCACCATCGAGGGGGCCCTACGAGCAGTACTTC. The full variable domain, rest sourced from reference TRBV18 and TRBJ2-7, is NAGVMQNPRHLVRRRGQEARLRCSPMKGHSHVYWYRQLPEEGLKFMVYLQKENIIDESGMPKERFSAEFPKEGPSILRIQQVVRGDSAAYFCASSPSRGPYEQYFGPGTRLTVT.

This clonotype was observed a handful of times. The CDR3 sequence is CASSPDLANYGYTF. The CDR3, as DNA: TGTGCCAGCTCACCGGACCTCGCAAACTATGGCTACACCTTC. The chain links TRBV18 to TRBJ1-2; D not resolved. The CDR3 runs 14 residues. Germline V gene sequence: CDR1 KGHSH, CDR2 LQKENI. V lost 3 bases, J lost 2 bases, and 10 bases lay in between.

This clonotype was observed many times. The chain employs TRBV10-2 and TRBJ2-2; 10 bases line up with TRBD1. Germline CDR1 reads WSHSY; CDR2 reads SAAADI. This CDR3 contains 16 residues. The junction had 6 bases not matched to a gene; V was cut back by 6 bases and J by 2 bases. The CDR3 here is CASSRRTGGNTGELFF. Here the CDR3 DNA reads TGCGCCAGCAGCCGTAGGACAGGGGGTAACACCGGGGAGCTGTTTTTT.

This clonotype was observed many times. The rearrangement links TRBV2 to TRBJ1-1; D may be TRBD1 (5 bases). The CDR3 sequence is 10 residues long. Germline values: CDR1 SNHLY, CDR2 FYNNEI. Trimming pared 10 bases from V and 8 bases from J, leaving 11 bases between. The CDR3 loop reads CATGTGEAFF. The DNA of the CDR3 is TGTGCCACCGGGACGGGGGAAGCTTTCTTT.

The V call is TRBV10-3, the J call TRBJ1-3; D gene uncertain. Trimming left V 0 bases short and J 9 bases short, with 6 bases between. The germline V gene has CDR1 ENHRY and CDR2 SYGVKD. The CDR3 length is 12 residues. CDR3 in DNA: TGTGCCATCAGTGAGTCGAGCGGCACCATATATTTT. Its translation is CAISESSGTIYF.

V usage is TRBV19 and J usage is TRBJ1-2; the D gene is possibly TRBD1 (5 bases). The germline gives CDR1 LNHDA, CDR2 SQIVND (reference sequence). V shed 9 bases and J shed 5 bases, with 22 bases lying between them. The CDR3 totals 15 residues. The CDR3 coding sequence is TGTGCCAGCAGTTCCCGGACACCATTACTATATGGCTACACCTTC. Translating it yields CASSSRTPLLYGYTF.

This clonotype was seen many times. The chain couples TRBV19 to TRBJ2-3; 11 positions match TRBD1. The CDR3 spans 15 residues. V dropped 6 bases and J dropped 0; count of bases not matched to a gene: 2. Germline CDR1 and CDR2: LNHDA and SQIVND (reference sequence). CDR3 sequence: CASRDRGQSTDTQYF. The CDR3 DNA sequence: TGTGCCAGTAGGGACAGGGGGCAAAGCACAGATACGCAGTATTTT.

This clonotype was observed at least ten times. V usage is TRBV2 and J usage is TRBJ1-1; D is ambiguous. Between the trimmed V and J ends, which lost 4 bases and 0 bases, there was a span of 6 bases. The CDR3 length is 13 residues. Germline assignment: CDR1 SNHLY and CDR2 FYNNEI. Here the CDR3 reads CASSVRMNTEAFF. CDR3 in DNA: TGTGCCAGCAGTGTGAGGATGAACACTGAAGCTTTCTTT.

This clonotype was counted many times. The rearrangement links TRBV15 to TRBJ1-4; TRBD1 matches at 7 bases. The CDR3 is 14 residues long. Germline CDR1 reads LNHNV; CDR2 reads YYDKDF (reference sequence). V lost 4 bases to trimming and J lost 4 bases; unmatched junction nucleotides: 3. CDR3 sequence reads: CATSTGTVNEKLFF. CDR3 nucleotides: TGTGCCACCAGCACCGGGACAGTTAATGAAAAACTGTTTTTT.

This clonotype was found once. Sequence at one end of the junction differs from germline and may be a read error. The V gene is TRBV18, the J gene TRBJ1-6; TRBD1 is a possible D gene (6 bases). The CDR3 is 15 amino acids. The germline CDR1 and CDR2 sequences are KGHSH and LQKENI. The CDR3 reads CASSPNGQINSPLYF. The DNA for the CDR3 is TGTGCCAGCTCACCAAACGGACAGATTAATTCACCCCTCTACTTT. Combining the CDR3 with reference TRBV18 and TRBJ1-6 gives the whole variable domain NAGVMQNPRHLVRRRGQEARLRCSPMKGHSHVYWYRQLPEEGLKFMVYLQKENIIDESGMPKERFSAEFPKEGPSILRIQQVVRGDSAAYFCASSPNGQINSPLYFGNGTRLTVT.

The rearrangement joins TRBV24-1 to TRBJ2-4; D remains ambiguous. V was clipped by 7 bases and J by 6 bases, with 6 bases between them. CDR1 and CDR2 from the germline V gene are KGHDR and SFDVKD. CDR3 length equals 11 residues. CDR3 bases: TGTGCCACCAGACAGATAAACATTCAGTACTTC. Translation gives CATRQINIQYF.

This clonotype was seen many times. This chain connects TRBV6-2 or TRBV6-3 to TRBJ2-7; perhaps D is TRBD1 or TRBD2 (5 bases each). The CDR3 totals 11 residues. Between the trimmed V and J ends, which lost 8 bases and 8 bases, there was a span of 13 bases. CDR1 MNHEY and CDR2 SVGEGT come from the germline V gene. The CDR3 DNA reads TGTGCCAGCCACTTTGGGGGAAAGCAGTACTTC. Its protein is CASHFGGKQYF.

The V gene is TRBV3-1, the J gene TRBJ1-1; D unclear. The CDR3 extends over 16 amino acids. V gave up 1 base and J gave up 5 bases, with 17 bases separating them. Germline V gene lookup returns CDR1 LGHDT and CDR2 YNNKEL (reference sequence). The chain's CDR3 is CASSQGLKGKKTEAFF. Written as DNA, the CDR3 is TGTGCCAGCAGCCAAGGATTGAAAGGGAAGAAGACTGAAGCTTTCTTT.